This T cell receptor (beta chain) was captured in a study of blood T cell repertoires in COVID-19. About the research overall: Sources were T cells, B-cell-depleted T cells, or PBMCs; the material itself was cDNA or gDNA.

CDR1 and CDR2 (germline): MDHEN, SYDVKM. This CDR3 has 14 amino acids. The V and J ends lost 6 bases and 1 base respectively, with 10 bases between them. Per the original methods: Nucleated cell counts were estimated from reference gene primer amplification. Profiling relied on immunoSEQ multiplex PCR, and the TCRdb table lists in-frame clones only, not all of them. V and J calls and clone size are those listed in that table; D and trimming were worked out from the DNA. The table lists about half a million clones, 70% to 90% of them singletons, with 3.2% in the top ten. The gene calls are TRBV28 and TRBJ1-5; the D gene is possibly TRBD1 (6 bases). The sequence was obtained from a human donor in a cohort sampled during active COVID-19. Sequenced material: peripheral blood. The CDR3 nucleotides read TGTGCCAGCAGACTAACAGGGAGCAATCAGCCCCAGCATTTT. Protein sequence: CASRLTGSNQPQHF.